The 25 T cell receptor beta chains in this list originate from one sample, sequenced in a study of stem cell transplantation in POMP-related autoinflammatory disease (dated by TCRdb to the early 2020s). In the paper's terms, the time point label means: before hematopoietic stem cell transplant. Library preparation used the immunoSEQ multiplex PCR assay. This is the immuneACCESS table as TCRdb keeps it, with only in-frame sequences that have V and J called. A part of the clones is gone; compared with another copy, unresolved V genes explain less than half, and the rest is unexplained. Present in this sample are about 26,000 clones, roughly 80% of which were seen just once. The ten biggest clones cover around 2.5% of the sample. The sequenced sample was CD4+ T cells from PBMCs, obtained before stem cell transplantation. These receptors were collected from a human donor with POMP-related autoinflammation and immune dysregulation (PRAID).

This clone was seen a single time. The chain carries TRBV5-1 and TRBJ1-2; unclear D gene. Trimming cost V 1 base and J 8 bases, with 12 bases left between them. The CDR3 has 13 residues. Looked up from germline, CDR1 is SGHRS and CDR2 is YFSETQ. In DNA, the CDR3 is TGCGCCAGCAGCTTGCGGGGTCAGGAGGGCTACACCTTC. Protein product: CASSLRGQEGYTF.

A word on this clone: Other DNA sequences in this sample translate to the same CDR3. The chain couples TRBV5-5 to TRBJ1-1; unclear D gene. The germline V gene has CDR1 SGHKS and CDR2 YYEKEE (reference sequence). This CDR3 is built from 14 residues. The ends were cut back, 0 bases at V and 0 bases at J, with 6 bases in the middle. The CDR3 region is CASSLGALNTEAFF. The CDR3 DNA is TGTGCCAGCAGCTTGGGGGCCTTGAACACTGAAGCTTTCTTT. The complete variable domain, with remaining parts taken from reference TRBV5-5 and TRBJ1-1, reads DAGVTQSPTHLIKTRGQQVTLRCSPISGHKSVSWYQQVLGQGPQFIFQYYEKEERGRGNFPDRFSARQFPNYSSELNVNALLLGDSALYLCASSLGALNTEAFFGQGTRLTVV.

This clone turned up a few times. The chain joins TRBV4-1 to TRBJ1-2; 7 bases align to TRBD1. In germline, CDR1 is MGHRA, CDR2 YSYEKL. The ends lost 6 bases at V and 9 bases at J; junction bases unmatched: 13. The CDR3 has 14 residues. The CDR3 nucleotides are TGCGCCAGCAGGGAAACAGGGGAATGGTATAGCTACACCTTC. Amino acid sequence: CASRETGEWYSYTF.

The chain carries TRBV4-1 and TRBJ1-2; D is unclear. Germline CDR1 MGHRA, CDR2 YSYEKL. This CDR3 is 18 amino acids long. V shed 2 bases and J shed 3 bases, with 22 bases lying between them. This CDR3 is CASSQSPDEVLAYYGYTF. In DNA, the CDR3 is TGCGCCAGCAGCCAAAGCCCGGATGAGGTATTGGCGTACTATGGCTACACCTTC.

The gene calls are TRBV28 and TRBJ2-7, with D perhaps TRBD1 or TRBD2 (5 bases each). Germline values: CDR1 MDHEN, CDR2 SYDVKM. V lost 1 base and J lost 4, with 17 bases in between. This CDR3 contains 16 residues. The CDR3 DNA sequence: TGTGCCAGCAGTTTATTTCGGGGCCTCAAAGGGTACGAGCAGTACTTC. This codes for CASSLFRGLKGYEQYF. Together with reference TRBV28 and TRBJ2-7, the CDR3 gives the full variable domain: DVKVTQSSRYLVKRTGEKVFLECVQDMDHENMFWYRQDPGLGLRLIYFSYDVKMKEKGDIPEGYSVSREKKERFSLILESASTNQTSMYLCASSLFRGLKGYEQYFGPGTRLTVT.

The chain couples TRBV28 to TRBJ2-5, with a tentative D call TRBD2 (8 bases). The germline V gene encodes CDR1 MDHEN and CDR2 SYDVKM. CDR3 size: 15 residues. Trimming removed 6 bases from V and 5 bases from J, with 19 bases in between. CDR3 DNA: TGTGCCAGCAGCAGAGCGGGGGCAGGGGGGGAGACCCAGTACTTC. This encodes CASSRAGAGGETQYF.

The J gene is TRBJ2-7, the V gene TRBV6-1; D is unclear. Trimming removed 3 bases from V and 9 bases from J, with 15 bases in between. The V gene's germline CDR1 is MNHNS and CDR2 SASEGT. There are 13 residues in the CDR3. Here the CDR3 reads CASSEARPIGQYF. The CDR3 DNA reads as TGTGCCAGCAGTGAGGCCCGTCCCATAGGGCAGTACTTC.

The V and J genes are TRBV27 and TRBJ2-5; no firm D call. The CDR3 is 18 residues long. The germline CDR1 and CDR2 sequences are MNHEY and SMNVEV (reference sequence). V lost 2 bases, J lost 2 bases, and 21 bases lay in between. The CDR3: CASSLRSHSKMTQETQYF. CDR3 coding DNA: TGTGCCAGCAGTTTACGGTCTCACAGCAAGATGACACAAGAGACCCAGTACTTC.

This chain links TRBV7-9 with TRBJ2-7; TRBD1 is a possible D gene (5 bases). V shed 3 bases and J shed 1 base, with 13 bases lying between them. The CDR3 covers 15 residues. Germline CDR1 is SEHNR and CDR2 is FQNEAQ (reference sequence). CDR3 amino acids: CASSFPRGPSYEQYF. The DNA of the CDR3 is TGTGCCAGCAGCTTTCCTAGGGGCCCTTCCTACGAGCAGTACTTC.

This chain joins TRBV30 and TRBJ2-1, with D possibly matching TRBD2 (6 bases). The germline V gene has CDR1 GTSNPN and CDR2 SVGIG (reference sequence). Trimming left V 2 bases short and J 3 bases short, with 11 bases between. This CDR3 region has 14 residues. CDR3 protein: CAWSPGVRYNEQFF. The CDR3, as DNA: TGTGCCTGGAGTCCGGGAGTCCGCTACAATGAGCAGTTCTTC. Using reference TRBV30 and TRBJ2-1 for the parts outside the CDR3, the full variable domain is SQTIHQWPATLVQPVGSPLSLECTVEGTSNPNLYWYRQAAGRGLQLLFYSVGIGQISSEVPQNLSASRPQDRQFILSSKKLLLSDSGFYLCAWSPGVRYNEQFFGPGTRLTVL.

This chain uses TRBV7-9 with TRBJ1-2, with 8 bases identical to TRBD1. CDR1 and CDR2 from the germline V gene are SEHNR and FQNEAQ (reference sequence). The CDR3 is made up of 17 amino acids. J was trimmed by 5 bases and V by 1 base; bases with no gene match: 12. In DNA, the CDR3 is TGTGCCAGCAGCTTAGGCCCGACAGGGGCCGTAGGGTATGGCTACACCTTC. It encodes CASSLGPTGAVGYGYTF.

DNA of the CDR3: TGTGCCAGCGGGCCAGGCTACGAGCAGTACTTC. This sequence encodes CASGPGYEQYF. The J gene is TRBJ2-7, the V gene TRBV5-5; unclear D gene. The CDR3 length is 11 residues. Germline CDR1 reads SGHKS; CDR2 reads YYEKEE (reference sequence). V was clipped by 7 bases and J by 3 bases, with 8 bases between them.

The chain uses TRBV13 and TRBJ1-3, with 9 bases aligning to TRBD1. Germline CDR1 is PRHDT and CDR2 is FYEKMQ (reference sequence). V shed 3 bases and J 0 bases; nucleotides not matched to a gene: 6. The CDR3 is 17 amino acids. CDR3 DNA sequence: TGTGCCAGCAGCTTCCGGACAGGGGATTTCTCTGGAAACACCATATATTTT. Protein sequence: CASSFRTGDFSGNTIYF.

This chain uses TRBV5-4 with TRBJ1-6; D perhaps matches TRBD1 (6 bases). Between the trimmed V and J ends, which lost 1 base and 8 bases, there was a span of 7 bases. Germline-derived CDR1 and CDR2 are SGHNT and YYREEE (reference sequence). The CDR3 has 13 residues. This CDR3 is CASSLSGDSPLHF. Written as DNA, the CDR3 is TGTGCCAGCAGCTTGTCAGGGGATTCACCCCTCCACTTT.

V is TRBV9 and J is TRBJ1-4, with TRBD1 as a possible D gene (5 bases). V was cut by 4 bases and J by 5 bases, with 15 bases left in between. The germline gives CDR1 SGDLS, CDR2 YYNGEE. The CDR3 contains 15 residues. The CDR3: CASSLFRDSNEKLFF. CDR3 DNA sequence: TGTGCCAGCAGCCTATTCCGGGACTCAAATGAAAAACTGTTTTTT. The whole variable domain, remainder taken from reference TRBV9 and TRBJ1-4, is DSGVTQTPKHLITATGQRVTLRCSPRSGDLSVYWYQQSLDQGLQFLIQYYNGEERAKGNILERFSAQQFPDLHSELNLSSLELGDSALYFCASSLFRDSNEKLFFGSGTQLSVL.

V usage is TRBV9 and J usage is TRBJ1-4; D is possibly TRBD1 (5 bases). Germline CDR1 is SGDLS and CDR2 is YYNGEE. V was cut by 1 base and J by 7 bases, with 11 bases left in between. The CDR3 consists of 14 residues. The CDR3 spells CASSVWSGSEKLFF. CDR3 sequence (DNA): TGTGCCAGCAGCGTATGGTCAGGGAGTGAAAAACTGTTTTTT.

This sequence joins TRBV7-9 and TRBJ1-1; D possibly corresponds to TRBD1 (6 bases). Germline V gene lookup returns CDR1 SEHNR and CDR2 FQNEAQ (reference sequence). V gave up 1 base and J gave up 0 bases, with 15 bases separating them. The CDR3 has 17 amino acids. CDR3 in amino acids: CASSLVGAALLNTEAFF. The CDR3 nucleotides read TGTGCCAGCAGCTTAGTGGGGGCGGCGCTGCTGAACACTGAAGCTTTCTTT.

The chain employs TRBV5-4 and TRBJ1-1, with D perhaps TRBD1 (5 bases). The ends were cut back, 0 bases at V and 1 base at J, with 19 bases in the middle. The CDR3 loop spans 18 amino acids. CDR1 is SGHNT and CDR2 is YYREEE in the germline V gene (reference sequence). The CDR3 region has the DNA TGTGCCAGCAGCTTGGGTCAGGGCGATCCTCCGCAGAACACTGAAGCTTTCTTT. Protein sequence: CASSLGQGDPPQNTEAFF.

The chain uses TRBV11-2 and TRBJ2-7; D might be TRBD2 (5 bases). Germline lookup yields CDR1 SGHAT and CDR2 FQNNGV. This CDR3 is 12 amino acids long. The ends were cut back, 1 base at V and 8 bases at J, with 9 bases in the middle. This chain's CDR3 is CASSLGGRKQYF. As DNA, the CDR3 is TGTGCCAGCAGCTTAGGAGGGCGTAAGCAGTACTTC.

The chain combines TRBV6-5 with TRBJ2-1; 10 nucleotides line up with TRBD2. Germline assignment: CDR1 MNHEY and CDR2 SVGAGI. V shed 0 bases, J shed 6 bases, and the junction held 5 bases outside the gene matches. The CDR3 runs 16 residues. The CDR3 DNA reads TGTGCCAGCAGTTACTCGATTCTAGCGGGGGTCAATGAGCAGTTCTTC. This encodes CASSYSILAGVNEQFF.

The chain employs TRBV5-6 and TRBJ1-1; 7 bases map to TRBD1. With V trimmed by 6 bases and J by 4 bases, 12 bases remained unmatched. Germline V gene sequence: CDR1 SGHDT, CDR2 YYEEEE. The CDR3 consists of 15 residues. In nucleotides, the CDR3 is TGTGCCAGCACCGCCCAGGAGGGGGCAGGCACTGAAGCTTTCTTT. Encoded protein: CASTAQEGAGTEAFF. Full variable domain (outside the CDR3, taken from reference TRBV5-6 and TRBJ1-1): DAGVTQSPTHLIKTRGQQVTLRCSPKSGHDTVSWYQQALGQGPQFIFQYYEEEERQRGNFPDRFSGHQFPNYSSELNVNALLLGDSALYLCASTAQEGAGTEAFFGQGTRLTVV.

The rearrangement uses TRBV7-3 and TRBJ2-1; 8 positions agree with TRBD2. The J segment lost 6 bases and the V segment lost 1 base, leaving 14 bases of the junction unmatched. Germline V CDR1 and CDR2: SGHTA, FQGTGA. The CDR3 contains 18 residues. CDR3: CASSLRASGSPSINEQFF. Written as DNA, the CDR3 is TGTGCCAGCAGCTTAAGGGCTAGCGGGTCCCCCTCCATCAATGAGCAGTTCTTC.

The CDR3 DNA reads as TGTGCCAGCAGCTGGGGGCCCCGAACCTACGAGCAGTACTTC. This translates into CASSWGPRTYEQYF. V gene TRBV5-5 combines with J gene TRBJ2-7, with D perhaps TRBD1 (6 bases). The V gene's germline CDR1 is SGHKS and CDR2 YYEKEE (reference sequence). Trimming left V 3 bases short and J 2 bases short, with 12 bases between. This CDR3 has 14 residues.

The rearrangement links TRBV4-1 to TRBJ1-2; no firm D call. V lost 1 base and J lost 6, with 12 bases in between. Germline values: CDR1 MGHRA, CDR2 YSYEKL. The CDR3 runs 14 residues. The CDR3 nucleotides are TGCGCCAGCAGCCAAGTACACGGAGTACATGGCTACACCTTC. This sequence encodes CASSQVHGVHGYTF.

The chain has TRBV7-6 and TRBJ2-3; D perhaps matches TRBD2 (6 bases). The length of the CDR3 is 16 residues. Germline V gene lookup returns CDR1 SGHVS and CDR2 FNYEAQ. Trimming removed 1 base from V and 5 bases from J, with 16 bases in between. The CDR3 protein is CASSLVSGRGVDTQYF. The CDR3 DNA reads as TGTGCCAGCAGCTTAGTTTCCGGGAGAGGAGTAGATACGCAGTATTTT.